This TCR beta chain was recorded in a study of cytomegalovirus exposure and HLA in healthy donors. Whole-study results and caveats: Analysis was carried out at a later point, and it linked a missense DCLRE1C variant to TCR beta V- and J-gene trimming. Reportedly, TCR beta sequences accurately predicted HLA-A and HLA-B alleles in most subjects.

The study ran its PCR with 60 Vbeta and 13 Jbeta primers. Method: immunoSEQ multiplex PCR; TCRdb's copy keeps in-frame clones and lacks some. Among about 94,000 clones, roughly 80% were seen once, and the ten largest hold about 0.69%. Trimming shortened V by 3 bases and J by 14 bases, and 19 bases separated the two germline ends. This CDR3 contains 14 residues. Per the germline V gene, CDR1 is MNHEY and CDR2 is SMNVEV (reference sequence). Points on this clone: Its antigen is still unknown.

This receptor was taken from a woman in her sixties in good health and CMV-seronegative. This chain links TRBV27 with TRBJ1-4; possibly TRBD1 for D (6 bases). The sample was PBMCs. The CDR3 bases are TGTGCCAGCAGTTTCCGGGAGGGGGTGGGGACCCTGTTTTTT. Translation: CASSFREGVGTLFF.